Listed below are T cell receptor beta chains from one sample, sequenced in a study of technical replicates of blood from a handful of donors. The protocol was immunoSEQ multiplex PCR, while the TCRdb copy is restricted to in-frame clones and leaves out a portion. Of fewer than 90,000 clones listed, just under 95% are singletons. The sequencing sample was made of T cells isolated from PBMCs. These TCRs come from a human donor in good health. The CDR3 runs from the conserved cysteine through the conserved F or W. A D gene is named only where the DNA matches it firmly. Rows give clone size only sometimes, using once, few, many, or a class for an expanded clone.

d_gene	v_gene	abundance	j_gene	CDR3nt	CDR3aa
-	TRBV6-5	few	TRBJ1-5	TGTGCCAGCAGTTACAGCGCCGGTCCGGATCAGCCCCAGCATTTT	CASSYSAGPDQPQHF
-	TRBV10-2	-	TRBJ1-1	TGCGCCAGCAGGGCAGGGGTGGTCACTGAAGCTTTCTTT	CASRAGVVTEAFF
TRBD1	TRBV29-1	once	TRBJ2-7	TGCAGCGTCAGTGCAGGGGGCGGGTACGAGCAGTACTTC	CSVSAGGGYEQYF
-	TRBV12-5	-	TRBJ1-3	TGTGCTAGTGGTTTTGGGGGGACCGGAAACACCATATATTTT	CASGFGGTGNTIYF
-	TRBV19	-	TRBJ2-6	TGTGCCAGTAGTATTGGGAGGAGCTCTGGGGCCAACGTCCTGACTTTC	CASSIGRSSGANVLTF
TRBD2	TRBV11-2	-	TRBJ2-1	TGTGCCAGCAGCTTAGCTAGCGGGAGGCCCAGCTCCTACAATGAGCAGTTCTTC	CASSLASGRPSSYNEQFF
-	TRBV20-1	-	TRBJ2-5	TGCAGTGCTAGCGAAGAGACCCAGTACTTC	CSASEETQYF
-	TRBV27	-	TRBJ1-4	TGTGCCAGCAGTCCGGACAACGAAAAACTGTTTTTT	CASSPDNEKLFF
TRBD1	TRBV5-1	-	TRBJ1-5	TGCGCCAGCAGCTCCGGGCTGGGGACAGGTATCAATCAGCCCCAGCATTTT	CASSSGLGTGINQPQHF
-	TRBV27	-	TRBJ2-1	TGTGCCAGCAGTTCCACAGACGGCATCTCCTACAATGAGCAGTTCTTC	CASSSTDGISYNEQFF
-	TRBV19	-	TRBJ1-5	TGTGCCAGTAAGGTTGCCGGAGGGAGCGGCCCCCAGCATTTT	CASKVAGGSGPQHF
TRBD1	TRBV30	-	TRBJ1-2	TGTGCCTGGATCGGGACAGGGAACTATGGCTACACCTTC	CAWIGTGNYGYTF
-	TRBV21-1	-	TRBJ2-5	TGTGCCAGCAGCAAAGCGCTACGGGAGACCCAGTACTTC	CASSKALRETQYF
-	TRBV7-9	-	TRBJ2-7	TGTGCCAGCAGCCAAGACGGGTCCGAGCAGTACTTC	CASSQDGSEQYF
TRBD2	TRBV15	-	TRBJ2-7	TGTGCCACCAGCAGAGATTTGAGGCTAGCGGGGGAGCAGTACTTC	CATSRDLRLAGEQYF
-	TRBV6-6	few	TRBJ1-6	TGTGCCAGCAGTTACAGCGTGGGTTCACCCCTCCACTTT	CASSYSVGSPLHF
TRBD1	TRBV9	once	TRBJ1-2	TGTGCCAGCAGCGTAGGGACAGGGGACTATGGCTACACCTTC	CASSVGTGDYGYTF
TRBD1	TRBV15	-	TRBJ1-2	TGTGCCACCAGCAGAGGGGGGATGATGGCCGGACAGGGGGACTATGGCTACACCTTC	CATSRGGMMAGQGDYGYTF
-	TRBV6-5	-	TRBJ2-1	TGTGCCAGCAGTGACCACCCCGGGAATGAGCAGTTCTTC	CASSDHPGNEQFF
TRBD1	TRBV6-4	once	TRBJ1-1	TGTGCCAGCAGTTCTGGGGACAGGGTTGGGAACACTGAAGCTTTCTTT	CASSSGDRVGNTEAFF
TRBD1	TRBV19	-	TRBJ1-1	TGTGCCAGTAGCACGGGACAGCCGAACACTGAAGCTTTCTTT	CASSTGQPNTEAFF
-	TRBV19	-	TRBJ2-3	TGTGCCAGTAAAACAGGGTCTTCCCGACCTACGCAGTATTTT	CASKTGSSRPTQYF
TRBD1	TRBV7-8	few	TRBJ1-1	TGTGCCAGCAGCCCGGACAGGGGGATTGAAGCTTTCTTT	CASSPDRGIEAFF
TRBD1	TRBV4-1	-	TRBJ1-3	TGCGCCAGCAGCTATCCCGGGACAGGATCCTTCTCTGGAAACACCATATATTTT	CASSYPGTGSFSGNTIYF
-	TRBV27	-	TRBJ2-4	TGTGCCAGCAGTTTATCGGCAACACTACTAGCCAAAAACATTCAGTACTTC	CASSLSATLLAKNIQYF
-	TRBV7-9	-	TRBJ2-3	TGTGCCAGCAGCGCCCAGGTGGCTTACACGCAGTATTTT	CASSAQVAYTQYF
-	TRBV11-2	-	TRBJ2-1	TGTGCCAGCAGCTTAGGGGCTAATGAGCAGTTCTTC	CASSLGANEQFF
-	TRBV2	-	TRBJ2-2	TGTGCCATCAAACGGACAGCGGACAACACCGGGGAGCTGTTTTTT	CAIKRTADNTGELFF
TRBD1	TRBV4-2	-	TRBJ2-1	TGTGCCAGCAGTACCGCAGGGACAGGGATTTACAATGAGCAGTTCTTC	CASSTAGTGIYNEQFF
TRBD1	TRBV6-5	-	TRBJ1-4	TGTGCCAGCAGTCAAACAGGGGAGGAAAATGAAAAACTGTTTTTT	CASSQTGEENEKLFF
TRBD2	TRBV6-1	-	TRBJ2-1	TGTGCCAGCAGTGAAACCACTAGCGGGAGGTATAATGAGCAGTTCTTC	CASSETTSGRYNEQFF
-	TRBV29-1	-	TRBJ1-1	TGCAGCGTTGAACTGCGGGGGGCTGGAGCTTTCTTT	CSVELRGAGAFF
-	TRBV10-3	-	TRBJ2-1	TGTGCCATCAGTGAGTCGTCGGGGGACGGGGATGAGCAGTTCTTC	CAISESSGDGDEQFF
-	TRBV7-8	once	TRBJ2-1	TGTGCCAGCAGCTTAGGGGGCGTCTATGGTGAGCAGTTCTTC	CASSLGGVYGEQFF
-	TRBV12-5	-	TRBJ2-3	TGTGCTAGTGGTCCTGACAGGCCGAGCACAGATACGCAGTATTTT	CASGPDRPSTDTQYF
TRBD1	TRBV25-1	-	TRBJ1-2	TGTGCCAGCAGAGGGACAGGGGATTACTATGGCTACACCTTC	CASRGTGDYYGYTF
TRBD1	TRBV29-1	-	TRBJ2-7	TGCAGCGCCCGACGGAAAAGGGGGCGAGAGCAGTACTTC	CSARRKRGREQYF
TRBD1	TRBV11-3	-	TRBJ2-1	TGTGCCAGCAGCCACAGGGGGCTGTTCAATGAGCAGTTCTTC	CASSHRGLFNEQFF
-	TRBV5-1	-	TRBJ1-2	TGCGCCAGCAGCTGGAGACAGGAGGCGAACTATGGCTACACCTTC	CASSWRQEANYGYTF
-	TRBV7-9	-	TRBJ2-1	TGTGCCAGCAGCTTAGTTTTGGGGGCCGGTGAGCAGTTCTTC	CASSLVLGAGEQFF
TRBD2	TRBV11-3	-	TRBJ2-3	TGTGCCAGCAGCTTAGGGACTAGCTCCACAGATACGCAGTATTTT	CASSLGTSSTDTQYF
TRBD2	TRBV27	-	TRBJ2-1	TGTGCCAGCAGTCCCGGACTAGACTCCTACAATGAGCAGTTCTTC	CASSPGLDSYNEQFF
TRBD2	TRBV6-6	-	TRBJ2-7	TGTGCCAGCAGTTACCGAAGCGGGAGTACCCCCTACGAGCAGTACTTC	CASSYRSGSTPYEQYF
TRBD2	TRBV4-1	-	TRBJ2-5	TGCGCCAGCAGCCAAGAAACCGGGACTAGCGGGCAAGAGACCCAGTACTTC	CASSQETGTSGQETQYF
TRBD1	TRBV7-9	-	TRBJ1-1	TGTGCCAGCAGCATTGGACAGGAGTATATGAACACTGAAGCTTTCTTT	CASSIGQEYMNTEAFF
TRBD1	TRBV18	-	TRBJ1-5	TGTGCCAGCTCACCAGGGACAGGGGATCAGCCCCAGCATTTT	CASSPGTGDQPQHF
TRBD1	TRBV27	-	TRBJ2-7	TGTGCCAGCAGTTTTAGTGTGCAGGGGGACCCCTACGAGCAGTACTTC	CASSFSVQGDPYEQYF
-	TRBV18	-	TRBJ1-5	TGTGCCAGCTCTCAGAGGGACAATCAGCCCCAGCATTTT	CASSQRDNQPQHF
-	TRBV28	-	TRBJ2-3	TGTGCCAGCAATCGTCTTCTTCGCGGCGGCACAGATACGCAGTATTTT	CASNRLLRGGTDTQYF
-	TRBV27	-	TRBJ1-1	TGTGCCAGCAGTTTGGGAGGCAGGGTCGGTGAAGCTTTCTTT	CASSLGGRVGEAFF
-	TRBV6-5	-	TRBJ1-2	TGTGCCAGCAGCCAGCAGGGGTATGGCTACACCTTC	CASSQQGYGYTF
TRBD1	TRBV5-6	once	TRBJ1-4	TGTGCCAGCAGCCCCGAGGGGACAGGGCATACGAAACTGTTTTTT	CASSPEGTGHTKLFF